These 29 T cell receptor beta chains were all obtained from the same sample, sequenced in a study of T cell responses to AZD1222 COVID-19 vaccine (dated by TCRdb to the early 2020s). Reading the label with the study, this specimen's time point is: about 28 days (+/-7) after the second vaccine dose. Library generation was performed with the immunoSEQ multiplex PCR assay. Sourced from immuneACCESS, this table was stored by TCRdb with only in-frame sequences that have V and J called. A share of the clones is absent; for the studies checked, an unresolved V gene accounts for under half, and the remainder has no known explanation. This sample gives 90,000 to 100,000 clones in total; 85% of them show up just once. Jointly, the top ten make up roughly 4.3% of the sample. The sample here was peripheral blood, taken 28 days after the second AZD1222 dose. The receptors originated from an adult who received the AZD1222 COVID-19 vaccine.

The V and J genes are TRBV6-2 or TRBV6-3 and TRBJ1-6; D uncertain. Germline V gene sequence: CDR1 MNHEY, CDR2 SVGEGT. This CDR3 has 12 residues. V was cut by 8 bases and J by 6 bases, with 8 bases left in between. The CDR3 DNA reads TGTGCCAGCGGTTGGGGTAATTCACCCCTCCACTTT. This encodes CASGWGNSPLHF.

In DNA form, the CDR3 reads TGTGCCAGCAGCTTAGCCGGGGAGGGGGGGCACGACGAGCAGTACTTC. Amino acid sequence: CASSLAGEGGHDEQYF. The chain couples TRBV13 to TRBJ2-7, with D maybe TRBD2 (7 bases). Trimming took 1 base from V and 5 from J, leaving 18 bases between them. The CDR3 totals 16 residues. From germline, CDR1 is PRHDT and CDR2 FYEKMQ (reference sequence).

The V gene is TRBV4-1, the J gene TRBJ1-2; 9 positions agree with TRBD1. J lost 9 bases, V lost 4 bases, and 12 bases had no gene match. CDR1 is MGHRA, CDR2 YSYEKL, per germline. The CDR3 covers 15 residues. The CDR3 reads CASSLGQGDGMSYTF. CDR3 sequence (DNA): TGCGCCAGCAGCCTGGGACAGGGAGACGGGATGAGCTACACCTTC.

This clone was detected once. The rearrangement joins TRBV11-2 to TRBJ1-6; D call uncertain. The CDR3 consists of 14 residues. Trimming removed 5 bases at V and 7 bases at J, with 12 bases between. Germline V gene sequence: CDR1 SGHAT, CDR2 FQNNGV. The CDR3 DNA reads TGTGCCAGCAGCCTCTACTCCGGGAATTCACCCCTCCACTTT. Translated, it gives CASSLYSGNSPLHF.

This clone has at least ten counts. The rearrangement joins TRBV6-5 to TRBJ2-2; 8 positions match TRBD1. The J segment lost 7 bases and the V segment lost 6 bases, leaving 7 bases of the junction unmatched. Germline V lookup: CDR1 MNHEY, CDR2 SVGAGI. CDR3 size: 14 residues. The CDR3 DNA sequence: TGTGCCAGCAGGGGGCAGGGGGCTTACGGGGAGCTGTTTTTT. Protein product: CASRGQGAYGELFF.

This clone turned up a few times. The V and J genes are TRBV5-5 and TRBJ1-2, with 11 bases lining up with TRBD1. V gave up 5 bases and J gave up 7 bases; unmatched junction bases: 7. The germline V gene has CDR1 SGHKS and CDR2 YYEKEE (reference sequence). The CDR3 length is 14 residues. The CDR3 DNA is TGTGCCAGCAGGAAAGGGACAGGGGGTCCTGGCTACACCTTC. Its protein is CASRKGTGGPGYTF.

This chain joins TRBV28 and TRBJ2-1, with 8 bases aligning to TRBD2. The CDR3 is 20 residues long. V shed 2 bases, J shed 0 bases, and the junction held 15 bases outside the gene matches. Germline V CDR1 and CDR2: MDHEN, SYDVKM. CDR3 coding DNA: TGTGCCAGCAGTTTAGTCCTAGCGGGCGAAAATCCAAGCTCCTACAATGAGCAGTTCTTC. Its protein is CASSLVLAGENPSSYNEQFF.

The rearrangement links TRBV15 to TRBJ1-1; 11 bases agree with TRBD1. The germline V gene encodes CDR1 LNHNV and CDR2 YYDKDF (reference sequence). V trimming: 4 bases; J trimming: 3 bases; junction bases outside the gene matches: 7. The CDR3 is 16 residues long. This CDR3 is CATSKPGQGGYTEAFF. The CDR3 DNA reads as TGTGCCACCAGCAAACCGGGACAGGGGGGATACACTGAAGCTTTCTTT.

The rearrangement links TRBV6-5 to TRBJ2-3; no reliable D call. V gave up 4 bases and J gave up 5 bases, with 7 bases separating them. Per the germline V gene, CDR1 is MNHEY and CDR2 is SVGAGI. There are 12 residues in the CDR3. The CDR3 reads CASSSRRDTQYF. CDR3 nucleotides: TGTGCCAGCAGTTCCAGGAGAGATACGCAGTATTTT.

In DNA form, the CDR3 reads TGTGCCTGGAGATCCTGGACAGGGGGCATTTCGAACACCGGGGAGCTGTTTTTT. Protein sequence: CAWRSWTGGISNTGELFF. This chain uses TRBV30 with TRBJ2-2; TRBD1 matches at 11 bases. Germline V CDR1 and CDR2: GTSNPN, SVGIG (reference sequence). This CDR3 region has 18 residues. V was clipped by 3 bases and J by 0 bases; unmatched bases: 9.

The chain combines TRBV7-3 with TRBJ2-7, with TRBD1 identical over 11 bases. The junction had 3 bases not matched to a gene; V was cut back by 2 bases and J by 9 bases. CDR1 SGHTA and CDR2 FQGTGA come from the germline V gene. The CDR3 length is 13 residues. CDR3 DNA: TGTGCCAGCAGCTTAGGGACAGGGGGGATGCAGTACTTC. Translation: CASSLGTGGMQYF.

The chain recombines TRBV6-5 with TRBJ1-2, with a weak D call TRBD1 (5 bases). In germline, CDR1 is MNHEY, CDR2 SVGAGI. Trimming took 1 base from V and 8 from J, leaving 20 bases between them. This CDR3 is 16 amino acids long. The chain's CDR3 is CASSYYDTGGTEGYTF. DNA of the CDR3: TGTGCCAGCAGTTACTACGATACTGGGGGTACTGAGGGCTACACCTTC.

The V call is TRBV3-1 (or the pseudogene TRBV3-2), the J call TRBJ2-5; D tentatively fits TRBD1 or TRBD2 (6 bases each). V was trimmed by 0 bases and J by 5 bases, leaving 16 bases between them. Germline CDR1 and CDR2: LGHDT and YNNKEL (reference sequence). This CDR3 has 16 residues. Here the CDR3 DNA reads TGTGCCAGCAGCCAAGATTCCTTCGGGGGCCTGGAGACCCAGTACTTC. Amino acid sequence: CASSQDSFGGLETQYF.

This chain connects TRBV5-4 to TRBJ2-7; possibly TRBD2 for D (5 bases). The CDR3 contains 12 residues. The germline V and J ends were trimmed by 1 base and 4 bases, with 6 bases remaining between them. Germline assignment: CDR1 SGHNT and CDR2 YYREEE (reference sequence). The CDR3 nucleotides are TGTGCCAGCAGCTTGACGGGGTACGAGCAGTACTTC. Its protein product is CASSLTGYEQYF. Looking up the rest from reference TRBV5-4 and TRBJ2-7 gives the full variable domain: ETGVTQSPTHLIKTRGQQVTLRCSSQSGHNTVSWYQQALGQGPQFIFQYYREEENGRGNFPPRFSGLQFPNYSSELNVNALELDDSALYLCASSLTGYEQYFGPGTRLTVT.

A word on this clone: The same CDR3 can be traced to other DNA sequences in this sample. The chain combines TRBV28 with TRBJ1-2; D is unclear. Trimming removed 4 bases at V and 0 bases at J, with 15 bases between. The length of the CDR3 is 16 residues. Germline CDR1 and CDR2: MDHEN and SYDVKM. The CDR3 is CASSYGADGANYGYTF. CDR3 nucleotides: TGTGCCAGCAGTTACGGAGCGGACGGCGCTAACTATGGCTACACCTTC.

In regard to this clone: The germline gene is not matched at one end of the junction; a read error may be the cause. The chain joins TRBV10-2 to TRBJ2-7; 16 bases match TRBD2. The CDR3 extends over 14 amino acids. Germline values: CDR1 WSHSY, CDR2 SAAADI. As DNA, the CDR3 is TGCGCCAGCAGCGCTGGGACTAGCGGGGGGGCCAGGGACTTC. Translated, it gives CASSAGTSGGARDF.

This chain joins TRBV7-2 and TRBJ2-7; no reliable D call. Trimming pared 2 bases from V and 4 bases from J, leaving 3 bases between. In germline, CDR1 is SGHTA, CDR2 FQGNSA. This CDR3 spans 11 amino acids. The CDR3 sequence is CASSLNYEQYF. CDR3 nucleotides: TGTGCCAGCAGCTTAAATTACGAGCAGTACTTC.

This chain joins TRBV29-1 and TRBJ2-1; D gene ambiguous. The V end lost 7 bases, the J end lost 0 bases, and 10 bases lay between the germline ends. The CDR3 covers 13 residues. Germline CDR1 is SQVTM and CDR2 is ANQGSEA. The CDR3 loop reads CSALVDSYNEQFF. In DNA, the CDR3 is TGCAGCGCCTTAGTAGACTCCTACAATGAGCAGTTCTTC.

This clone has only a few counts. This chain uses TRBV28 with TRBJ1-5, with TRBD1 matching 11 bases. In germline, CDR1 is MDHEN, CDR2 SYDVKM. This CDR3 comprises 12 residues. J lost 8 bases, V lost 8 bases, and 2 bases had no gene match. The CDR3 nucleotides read TGTGCCAGCGGGACAGGGGGAAAGCCCCAGCATTTT. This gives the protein CASGTGGKPQHF.

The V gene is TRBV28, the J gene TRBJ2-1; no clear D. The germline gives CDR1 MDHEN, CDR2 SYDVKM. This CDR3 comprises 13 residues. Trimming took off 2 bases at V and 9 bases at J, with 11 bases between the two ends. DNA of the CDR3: TGTGCCAGCAGTTTAACCCCCCCTATTGAGCAGTTCTTC. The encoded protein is CASSLTPPIEQFF.

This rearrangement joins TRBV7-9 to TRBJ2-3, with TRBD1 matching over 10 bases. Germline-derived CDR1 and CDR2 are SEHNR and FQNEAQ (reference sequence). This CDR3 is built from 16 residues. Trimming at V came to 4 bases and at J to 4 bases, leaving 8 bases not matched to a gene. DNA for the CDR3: TGTGCCAGCAGCTCCCGGGACAGGGGAGCCTCAGATACGCAGTATTTT. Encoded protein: CASSSRDRGASDTQYF.

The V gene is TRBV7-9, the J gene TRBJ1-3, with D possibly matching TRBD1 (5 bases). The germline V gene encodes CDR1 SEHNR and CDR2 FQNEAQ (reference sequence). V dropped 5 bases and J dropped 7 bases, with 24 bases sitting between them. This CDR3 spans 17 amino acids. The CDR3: CASSTGIGAPLGNTIYF. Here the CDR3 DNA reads TGTGCCAGCAGCACGGGGATAGGGGCCCCGTTAGGCAACACCATATATTTT.

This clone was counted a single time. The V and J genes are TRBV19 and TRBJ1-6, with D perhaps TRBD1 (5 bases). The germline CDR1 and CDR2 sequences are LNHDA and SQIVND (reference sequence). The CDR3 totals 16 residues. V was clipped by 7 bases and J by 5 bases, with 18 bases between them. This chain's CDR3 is CASTQDGARDNSPLHF. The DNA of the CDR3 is TGTGCCAGTACCCAAGATGGGGCAAGAGATAATTCACCCCTCCACTTT.

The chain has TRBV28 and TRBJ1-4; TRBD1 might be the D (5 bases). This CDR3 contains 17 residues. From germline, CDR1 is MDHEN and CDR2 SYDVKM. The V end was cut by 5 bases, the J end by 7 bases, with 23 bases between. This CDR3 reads CASSAFLDSKGREKLFF. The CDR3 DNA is TGTGCCAGCAGTGCATTCCTAGACTCTAAGGGGCGTGAAAAACTGTTTTTT.

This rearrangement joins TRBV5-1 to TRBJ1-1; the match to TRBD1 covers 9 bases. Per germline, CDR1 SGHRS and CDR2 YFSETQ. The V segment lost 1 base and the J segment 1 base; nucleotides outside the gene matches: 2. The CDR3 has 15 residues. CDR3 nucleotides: TGCGCCAGCAGCTTGCAGGACAGGGGGAACACTGAAGCTTTCTTT. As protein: CASSLQDRGNTEAFF. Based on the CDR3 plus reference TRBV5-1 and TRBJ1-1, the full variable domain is KAGVTQTPRYLIKTRGQQVTLSCSPISGHRSVSWYQQTPGQGLQFLFEYFSETQRNKGNFPGRFSGRQFSNSRSEMNVSTLELGDSALYLCASSLQDRGNTEAFFGQGTRLTVV.

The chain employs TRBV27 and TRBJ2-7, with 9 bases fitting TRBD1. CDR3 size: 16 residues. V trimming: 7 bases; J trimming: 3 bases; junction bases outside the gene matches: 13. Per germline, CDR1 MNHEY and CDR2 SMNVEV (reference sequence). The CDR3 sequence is CASKITPGTGIYEQYF. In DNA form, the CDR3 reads TGTGCCAGCAAGATCACCCCCGGGACAGGGATCTACGAGCAGTACTTC.

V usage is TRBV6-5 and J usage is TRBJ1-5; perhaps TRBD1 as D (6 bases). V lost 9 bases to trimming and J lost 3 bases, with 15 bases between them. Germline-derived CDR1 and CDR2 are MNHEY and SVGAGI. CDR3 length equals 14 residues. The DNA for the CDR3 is TGTGCCAGTGCCCCTACAGGGTCCAATCAGCCCCAGCATTTT. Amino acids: CASAPTGSNQPQHF.

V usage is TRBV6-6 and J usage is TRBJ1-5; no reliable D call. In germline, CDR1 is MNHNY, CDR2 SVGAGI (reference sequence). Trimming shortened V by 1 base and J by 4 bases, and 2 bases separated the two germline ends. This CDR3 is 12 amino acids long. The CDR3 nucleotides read TGTGCCAGCAGTTACTTGAATCAGCCCCAGCATTTT. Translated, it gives CASSYLNQPQHF.

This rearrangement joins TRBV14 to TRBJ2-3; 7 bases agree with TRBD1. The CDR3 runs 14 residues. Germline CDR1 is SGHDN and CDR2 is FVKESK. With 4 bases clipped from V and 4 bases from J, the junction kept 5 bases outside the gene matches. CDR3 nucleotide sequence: TGTGCCAGCAGCCTAGCTCAGGGGGCAGATACGCAGTATTTT. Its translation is CASSLAQGADTQYF.